The sequence of this TCR beta chain was determined in a study of cytomegalovirus exposure and HLA in healthy donors. Study-wide results and caveats: The study assumed roughly uniform donor sequencing depth for presence/absence analyses.

PCR employed 60 Vbeta and 13 Jbeta primers. Profiling relied on immunoSEQ multiplex PCR, and the TCRdb table lists in-frame clones only, not all of them. The table shows approximately 100,000 clones, with about 75% occurring only once. With regard to this clone: The target antigen is unknown.

The germline CDR1 and CDR2 sequences are SGHTA and FQGNSA. The CDR3 totals 14 residues. The junction had 12 bases not matched to a gene; V was cut back by 4 bases and J by 10 bases. The sequence was obtained from a male donor in good health and CMV-seropositive. The V call is TRBV7-2, the J call TRBJ1-1, with TRBD1 matching 7 bases. The sample consisted of PBMCs. This chain's CDR3 is CASSYARDSLGAFF. In DNA form, the CDR3 reads TGTGCCAGCAGCTATGCCCGGGACAGCCTAGGAGCTTTCTTT.